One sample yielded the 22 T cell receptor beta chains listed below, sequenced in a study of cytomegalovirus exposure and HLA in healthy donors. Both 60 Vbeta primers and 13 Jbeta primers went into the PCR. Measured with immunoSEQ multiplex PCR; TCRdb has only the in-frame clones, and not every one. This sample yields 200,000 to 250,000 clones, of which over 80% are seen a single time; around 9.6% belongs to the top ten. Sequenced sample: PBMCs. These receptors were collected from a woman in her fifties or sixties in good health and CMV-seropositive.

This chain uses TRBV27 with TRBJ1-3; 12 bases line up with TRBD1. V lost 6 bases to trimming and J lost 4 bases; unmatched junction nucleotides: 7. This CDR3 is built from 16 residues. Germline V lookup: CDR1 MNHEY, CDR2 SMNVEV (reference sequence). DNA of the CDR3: TGTGCCAGCAGCCCCGGGACAGGGGGCACAGGAAACACCATATATTTT. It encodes CASSPGTGGTGNTIYF.

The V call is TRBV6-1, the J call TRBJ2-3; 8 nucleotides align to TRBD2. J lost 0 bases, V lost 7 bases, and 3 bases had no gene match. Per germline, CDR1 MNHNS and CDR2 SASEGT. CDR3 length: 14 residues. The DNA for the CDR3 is TGTGCCAGCATTCGGGGGGGGAGCACAGATACGCAGTATTTT. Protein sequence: CASIRGGSTDTQYF.

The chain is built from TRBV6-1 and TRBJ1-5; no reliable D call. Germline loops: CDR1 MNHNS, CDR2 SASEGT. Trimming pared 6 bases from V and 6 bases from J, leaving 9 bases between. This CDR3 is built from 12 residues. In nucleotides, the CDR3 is TGTGCCAGCAGGGGCAGAACTCAGCCCCAGCATTTT. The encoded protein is CASRGRTQPQHF.

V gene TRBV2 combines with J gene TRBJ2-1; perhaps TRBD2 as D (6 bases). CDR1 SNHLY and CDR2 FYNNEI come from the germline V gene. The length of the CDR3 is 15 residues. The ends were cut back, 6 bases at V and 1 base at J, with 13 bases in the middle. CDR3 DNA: TGTGCCAGCAGACTCGGAGGGCTTTCCTACAATGAGCAGTTCTTC. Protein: CASRLGGLSYNEQFF.

CDR3 bases: TGTGCCATCAGCGCCTTTGCGGGGGGGATTAGCACAGATACGCAGTATTTT. Protein: CAISAFAGGISTDTQYF. The chain is built from TRBV10-3 and TRBJ2-3; 9 bases align to TRBD2. The germline V gene encodes CDR1 ENHRY and CDR2 SYGVKD. The V and J ends lost 6 bases and 0 bases, in that order; junction bases with no gene match: 10. CDR3 length equals 17 residues.

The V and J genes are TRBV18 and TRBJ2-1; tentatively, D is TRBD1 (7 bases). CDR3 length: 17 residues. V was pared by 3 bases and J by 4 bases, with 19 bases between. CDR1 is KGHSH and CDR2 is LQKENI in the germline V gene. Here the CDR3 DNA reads TGTGCCAGCTCACCCCCCAGACAGGGTGGGGGGTACAATGAGCAGTTCTTC. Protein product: CASSPPRQGGGYNEQFF.

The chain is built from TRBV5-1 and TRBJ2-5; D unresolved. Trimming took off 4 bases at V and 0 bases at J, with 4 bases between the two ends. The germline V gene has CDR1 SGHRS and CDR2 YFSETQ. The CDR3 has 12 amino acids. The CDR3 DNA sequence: TGCGCCAGCAGCCCAAACCAAGAGACCCAGTACTTC. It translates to CASSPNQETQYF.

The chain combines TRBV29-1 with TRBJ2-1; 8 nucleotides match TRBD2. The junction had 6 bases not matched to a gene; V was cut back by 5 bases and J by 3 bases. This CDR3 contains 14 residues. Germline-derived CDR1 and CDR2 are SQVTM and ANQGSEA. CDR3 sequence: CSVCEAGDYNEQFF. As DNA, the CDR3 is TGCAGCGTTTGCGAAGCGGGAGACTACAATGAGCAGTTCTTC.

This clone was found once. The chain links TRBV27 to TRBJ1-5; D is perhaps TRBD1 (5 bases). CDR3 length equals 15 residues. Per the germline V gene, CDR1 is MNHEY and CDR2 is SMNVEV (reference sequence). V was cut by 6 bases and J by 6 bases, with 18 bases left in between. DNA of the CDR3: TGTGCCAGCAGCGGTTTGGAGGGGCCGGGTCAGCCCCAGCATTTT. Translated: CASSGLEGPGQPQHF.

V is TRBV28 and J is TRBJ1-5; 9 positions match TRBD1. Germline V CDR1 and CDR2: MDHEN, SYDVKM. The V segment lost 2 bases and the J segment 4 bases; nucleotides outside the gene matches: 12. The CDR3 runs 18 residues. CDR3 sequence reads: CASSLVDRGPYGNQPQHF. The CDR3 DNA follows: TGTGCCAGCAGTTTAGTGGACAGGGGACCCTATGGGAATCAGCCCCAGCATTTT.

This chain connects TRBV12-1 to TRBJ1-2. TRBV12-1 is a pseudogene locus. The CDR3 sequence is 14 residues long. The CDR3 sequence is CASSRRPRGDGYTF. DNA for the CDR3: TGTGCCAGCAGCCGAAGGCCGCGGGGCGATGGCTACACCTTC.

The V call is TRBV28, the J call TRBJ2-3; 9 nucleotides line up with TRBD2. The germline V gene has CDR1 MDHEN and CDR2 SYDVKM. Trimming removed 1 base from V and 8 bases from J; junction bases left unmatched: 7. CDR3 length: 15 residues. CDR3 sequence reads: CASSLSAGGMATQYF. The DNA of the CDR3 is TGTGCCAGCAGTTTATCGGCGGGGGGGATGGCTACGCAGTATTTT.

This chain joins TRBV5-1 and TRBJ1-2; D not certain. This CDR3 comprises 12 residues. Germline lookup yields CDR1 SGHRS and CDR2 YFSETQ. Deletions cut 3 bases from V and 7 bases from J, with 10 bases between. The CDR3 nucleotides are TGCGCCAGCAGCTCCAGGCAGGTTGGCTACACCTTC. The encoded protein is CASSSRQVGYTF.

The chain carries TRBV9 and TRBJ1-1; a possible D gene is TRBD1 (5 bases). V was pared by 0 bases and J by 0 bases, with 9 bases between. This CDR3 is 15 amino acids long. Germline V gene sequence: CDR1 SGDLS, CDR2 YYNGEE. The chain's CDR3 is CASSVGAGMNTEAFF. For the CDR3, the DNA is TGTGCCAGCAGCGTAGGGGCAGGGATGAACACTGAAGCTTTCTTT.

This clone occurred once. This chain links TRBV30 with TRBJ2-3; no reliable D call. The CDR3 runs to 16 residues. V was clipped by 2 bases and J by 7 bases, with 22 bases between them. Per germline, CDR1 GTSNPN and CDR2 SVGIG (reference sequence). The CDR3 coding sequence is TGTGCCTGGAGTCCCCCGAGATCTCTTCTATCTCATACGCAGTATTTT. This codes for CAWSPPRSLLSHTQYF.

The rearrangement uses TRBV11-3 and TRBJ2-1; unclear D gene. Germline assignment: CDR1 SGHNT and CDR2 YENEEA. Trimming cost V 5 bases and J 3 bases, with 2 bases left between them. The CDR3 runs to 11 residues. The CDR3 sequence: CASSRYNEQFF. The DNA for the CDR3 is TGTGCCAGCAGCCGCTACAATGAGCAGTTCTTC.

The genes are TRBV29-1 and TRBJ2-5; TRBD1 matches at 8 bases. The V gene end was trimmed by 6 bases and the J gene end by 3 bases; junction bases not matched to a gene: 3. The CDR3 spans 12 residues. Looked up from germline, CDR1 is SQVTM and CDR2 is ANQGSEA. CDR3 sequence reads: CSVLDREETQYF. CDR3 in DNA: TGCAGCGTCTTGGACAGGGAAGAGACCCAGTACTTC.

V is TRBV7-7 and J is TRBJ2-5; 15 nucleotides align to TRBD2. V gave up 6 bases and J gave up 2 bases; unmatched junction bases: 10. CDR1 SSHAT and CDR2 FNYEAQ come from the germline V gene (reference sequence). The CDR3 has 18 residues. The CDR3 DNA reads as TGTGCCAGCAGGGAAACCGGGACTAGCGGGGGGCCACAAGAGACCCAGTACTTC. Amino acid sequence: CASRETGTSGGPQETQYF. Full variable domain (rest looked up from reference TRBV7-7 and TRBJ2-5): GAGVSQSPRYKVTKRGQDVTLRCDPISSHATLYWYQQALGQGPEFLTYFNYEAQPDKSGLPSDRFSAERPEGSISTLTIQRTEQRDSAMYRCASRETGTSGGPQETQYFGPGTRLLVL.

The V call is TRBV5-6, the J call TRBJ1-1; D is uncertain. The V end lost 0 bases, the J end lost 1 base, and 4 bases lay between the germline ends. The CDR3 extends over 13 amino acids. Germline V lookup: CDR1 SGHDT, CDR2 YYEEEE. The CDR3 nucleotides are TGTGCCAGCAGCTTGGCACAGAACACTGAAGCTTTCTTT. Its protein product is CASSLAQNTEAFF. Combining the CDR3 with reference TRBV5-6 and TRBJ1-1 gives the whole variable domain DAGVTQSPTHLIKTRGQQVTLRCSPKSGHDTVSWYQQALGQGPQFIFQYYEEEERQRGNFPDRFSGHQFPNYSSELNVNALLLGDSALYLCASSLAQNTEAFFGQGTRLTVV.

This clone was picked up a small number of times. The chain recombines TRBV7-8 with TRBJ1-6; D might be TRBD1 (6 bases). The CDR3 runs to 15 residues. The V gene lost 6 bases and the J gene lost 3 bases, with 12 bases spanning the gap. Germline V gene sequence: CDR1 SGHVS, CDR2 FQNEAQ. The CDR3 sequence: CASSAGDDYNSPLHF. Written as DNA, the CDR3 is TGTGCCAGCAGTGCAGGGGACGACTATAATTCACCCCTCCACTTT.

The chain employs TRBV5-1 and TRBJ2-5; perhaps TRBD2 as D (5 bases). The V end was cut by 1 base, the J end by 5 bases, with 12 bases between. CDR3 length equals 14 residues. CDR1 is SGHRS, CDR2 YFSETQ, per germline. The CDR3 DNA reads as TGCGCCAGCAGCTTGTATCGGACTGGGGAGACCCAGTACTTC. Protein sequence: CASSLYRTGETQYF.

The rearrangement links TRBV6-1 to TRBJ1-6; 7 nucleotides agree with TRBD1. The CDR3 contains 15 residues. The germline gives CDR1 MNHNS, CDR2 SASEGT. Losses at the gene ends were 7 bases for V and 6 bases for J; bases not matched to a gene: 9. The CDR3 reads CASTRTGSGNSPLHF. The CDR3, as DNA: TGTGCCAGCACTAGGACAGGATCGGGTAATTCACCCCTCCACTTT.